The entry that follows covers one TCR beta chain sequence. Its antigen is undetermined. The source of the sample is a study of T cells in narcolepsy. Background on the study: Donors had narcolepsy type 1 or type 2, or were healthy controls.

The data were produced by immunoSEQ multiplex PCR, yet TCRdb's version contains in-frame clones alone and is incomplete. The profile shows about 33,000 clones, approximately 80% of them singletons. Trimming cost V 5 bases and J 4 bases, with 7 bases left between them. Germline CDR1 SGHRS, CDR2 YFSETQ. The CDR3 is made up of 13 amino acids. Study-wide points: Autoreactive clonotypes reportedly recurred in blood of same and different patients, not controls. Autoreactive HCRT-specific and TRIB2-specific clonotypes were marked in same-patient CSF-versus-blood CD4+ comparisons. No autoreactive T cell clone sequences appeared in some memory CD4+ repertoires.

The TCR was taken from a human donor with narcolepsy. The chain is built from TRBV5-1 and TRBJ2-6, with D unresolved. The specimen sequenced was CD45RA- memory CD4+ T cells from PBMCs. The CDR3 DNA sequence: TGCGCCAGCAGTGCTCCCGGGGCCAACGTCCTGACTTTC. This gives the protein CASSAPGANVLTF.